This TCR beta chain is drawn from a study of blood T cells in healthy people across ages. The CDR3 extends over 15 amino acids. Trimming left V 0 bases short and J 3 bases short, with 15 bases between. Germline assignment: CDR1 DFQATT and CDR2 SNEGSKA (reference sequence). This clonotype came up a few times. Combining a sample-barcoded 5' primer with a J-beta primer mix, a second PCR ran for roughly 7 to 12 cycles. TCRdb fed the 5' RACE reads into MiXCR, producing one record per CDR3 protein. The table lists fewer than 900,000 distinct CDR3 sequences, 35% to 45% of them singletons, with around 20% in the top ten.

The source material was blood. The TCR comes from an older woman in good health. V gene TRBV20-1 combines with J gene TRBJ2-7; D remains unclear. CDR3 DNA: TGCAGTGCTAGAGATCAACGGAGCGTTTACTACGAGCAGTACTTC. Translated, it gives CSARDQRSVYYEQYF.